What follows are 20 T cell receptor beta chains derived from one specimen sequenced in a study of vaccination and CD4 T cells after COVID-19. What these receptors recognize is not known. Treatment: 10-day PBMC culture with coronavirus spike peptide pools or control peptides (ViraFEST assay). An Oncomine TCR Beta short-read assay was used to sequence the DNA from cultured CD4+ T cells. TCRdb re-analysed the PCR reads in MiXCR, keeping a single row per CDR3 protein. The sample has roughly 20,000 distinct CDR3 sequences; roughly 47% are singletons. The sequencing input was cultured CD4+ T cells from blood. These receptors all come from a human donor with COVID-19.

V gene TRBV11-3 combines with J gene TRBJ1-1, with 7 positions matching TRBD1. Trimming cost V 7 bases and J 5 bases; bases outside gene matches: 13. Germline values: CDR1 SGHNT, CDR2 YENEEA. CDR3 length equals 15 residues. The CDR3 spells CASTRQGGKGTEAFF. Here the CDR3 DNA reads TGTGCCAGCACCAGACAGGGAGGAAAGGGTACTGAAGCTTTCTTT.

This clonotype was seen a handful of times. This chain's CDR3 is CASSSQLGQSNSYNEQFF. CDR3 bases: TGTGCCAGCAGCTCCCAGCTCGGACAATCGAATTCCTACAATGAGCAGTTCTTC. This chain links TRBV6-2 or TRBV6-3 with TRBJ2-1, with a tentative D call TRBD1 (5 bases). Germline V gives CDR1 MNHEY, CDR2 SVGEGT. Trimming removed 6 bases at V and 1 base at J, with 22 bases between. The CDR3 is 18 residues long.

The V gene is TRBV7-2, the J gene TRBJ1-5; D unclear. Germline V gene sequence: CDR1 SGHTA, CDR2 FQGNSA. The CDR3 extends over 15 amino acids. Trimming took off 4 bases at V and 2 bases at J, with 12 bases between the two ends. The CDR3 loop reads CASSYNGGGNQPQHF. CDR3 coding DNA: TGTGCCAGCAGCTATAATGGTGGTGGCAATCAGCCCCAGCATTTT.

This clonotype was picked up a small number of times. V usage is TRBV15 and J usage is TRBJ1-3; D is uncertain. CDR1 LNHNV and CDR2 YYDKDF come from the germline V gene (reference sequence). Trimming left V 0 bases short and J 1 base short, with 10 bases between. The CDR3 runs 16 residues. Written as DNA, the CDR3 is TGTGCCACCAGCAGAGACCGGGTTTTATCTGGAAACACCATATATTTT. Its translation is CATSRDRVLSGNTIYF.

The chain combines TRBV21-1 with TRBJ1-1; no DNA check was done on the table's D call, TRBD1. TRBV21-1 is tagged as a pseudogene. CDR3 size: 13 residues. CDR3 protein: CASRMVRGTEAFF. CDR3 in DNA: TGTGCCAGCAGGATGGTTAGGGGGACTGAAGCTTTCTTT.

V is TRBV24-1 and J is TRBJ1-4; 8 bases line up with TRBD1. The ends lost 3 bases at V and 3 bases at J; junction bases unmatched: 5. The CDR3 has 16 amino acids. Germline CDR1 reads KGHDR; CDR2 reads SFDVKD. CDR3 sequence reads: CATSDGRTGPNEKLFF. CDR3 coding DNA: TGTGCCACCAGTGATGGTCGGACAGGGCCTAATGAAAAACTGTTTTTT.

Only a few counts were recorded for this clonotype. The V gene is TRBV7-9, the J gene TRBJ1-2; D not resolved. The CDR3 loop spans 12 amino acids. Germline CDR1 is SEHNR and CDR2 is FQNEAQ (reference sequence). Trimming took off 5 bases at V and 7 bases at J, with 11 bases between the two ends. The CDR3: CASSPDWAGYTF. The CDR3 region has the DNA TGTGCCAGCAGCCCCGACTGGGCTGGCTACACCTTC.

The gene calls are TRBV27 and TRBJ1-1, with unresolved D. V gave up 3 bases and J gave up 4 bases, with 15 bases separating them. CDR1 and CDR2 from the germline V gene are MNHEY and SMNVEV (reference sequence). The CDR3 is 15 residues long. CDR3 DNA sequence: TGTGCCAGCAGTTTCCGGCAGGCCTGGGGCACTGAAGCTTTCTTT. This gives the protein CASSFRQAWGTEAFF.

V usage is TRBV11-2 and J usage is TRBJ1-4; D remains unclear. V lost 1 base and J 6 bases, leaving 12 bases between the germline ends. CDR1 and CDR2 from the germline V gene are SGHAT and FQNNGV. The CDR3 runs to 15 residues. The CDR3, as DNA: TGTGCCAGCAGCTTAGGGACGCTTCGAGATGAAAAACTGTTTTTT. Translating it yields CASSLGTLRDEKLFF.

This rearrangement joins TRBV24-1 to TRBJ2-7, with TRBD1 matching 9 bases. The CDR3 covers 15 residues. V dropped 7 bases and J dropped 2; count of bases not matched to a gene: 8. The germline V gene has CDR1 KGHDR and CDR2 SFDVKD. CDR3 in DNA: TGTGCCACCAGGGGGGGGGGACAGGGAACCTACGAGCAGTACTTC. This gives the protein CATRGGGQGTYEQYF.

V gene TRBV20-1 combines with J gene TRBJ1-2, with a possible D match to TRBD1 (6 bases). Germline-derived CDR1 and CDR2 are DFQATT and SNEGSKA (reference sequence). V dropped 3 bases and J dropped 3 bases, with 17 bases sitting between them. This CDR3 spans 15 amino acids. The CDR3 region has the DNA TGCAGTGCTAGTTTTTCAGGGGATTCGGACTATGGCTACACCTTC. Protein: CSASFSGDSDYGYTF.

This chain joins TRBV27 and TRBJ1-1; D uncertain. The germline V and J ends were trimmed by 2 bases and 1 base, with 8 bases remaining between them. This CDR3 has 14 amino acids. Germline CDR1 MNHEY, CDR2 SMNVEV (reference sequence). The CDR3 DNA is TGTGCCAGCAGTTTAAGGTTAGGGAACACTGAAGCTTTCTTT. Translation gives CASSLRLGNTEAFF.

The rearrangement joins TRBV6-1 to TRBJ2-3; D remains unclear. The germline CDR1 and CDR2 sequences are MNHNS and SASEGT. V lost 6 bases and J 2 bases, leaving 3 bases between the germline ends. The CDR3 is 11 amino acids. The CDR3 coding sequence is TGTGCCAGCAGAGTCACAGATACGCAGTATTTT. It is translated as CASRVTDTQYF.

The chain carries TRBV19 and TRBJ1-6; D gene uncertain. Germline lookup yields CDR1 LNHDA and CDR2 SQIVND (reference sequence). V lost 3 bases, J lost 0 bases, and 6 bases lay in between. CDR3 length: 15 amino acids. The CDR3: CASSIQVSYNSPLHF. In DNA, the CDR3 is TGTGCCAGTAGTATTCAGGTCTCCTATAATTCACCCCTCCACTTT.

This chain joins TRBV20-1 and TRBJ2-5, with 11 bases that match TRBD2. CDR1 and CDR2 (germline): DFQATT, SNEGSKA (reference sequence). V was clipped by 3 bases and J by 5 bases; unmatched bases: 11. The CDR3 has 16 amino acids. The CDR3 reads CSARIAGGPRKETQYF. The CDR3 nucleotides read TGCAGTGCTAGGATAGCGGGGGGGCCACGAAAGGAGACCCAGTACTTC.

The chain employs TRBV7-9 and TRBJ1-1; D is uncertain. The CDR3 totals 13 residues. Trimming took 1 base from V and 3 from J, leaving 6 bases between them. Germline V gene data show CDR1 as SEHNR and CDR2 as FQNEAQ (reference sequence). This CDR3 reads CASSLVRDTEAFF. The DNA of the CDR3 is TGTGCCAGCAGCTTAGTCCGGGACACTGAAGCTTTCTTT.

The CDR3 DNA follows: TGTGCCAGCAGTGAGTCAGGGAAGGGTGGCTACACCTTC. Translating it yields CASSESGKGGYTF. The rearrangement uses TRBV2 and TRBJ1-2; perhaps TRBD1 as D (5 bases). The ends were cut back, 3 bases at V and 7 bases at J, with 12 bases in the middle. The CDR3 covers 13 residues. From germline, CDR1 is SNHLY and CDR2 FYNNEI.

This rearrangement joins TRBV11-2 to TRBJ2-5, with D possibly TRBD1 on 6 matching bases. The CDR3 is 13 amino acids. Germline CDR1 reads SGHAT; CDR2 reads FQNNGV. Trimming pared 4 bases from V and 13 bases from J, leaving 19 bases between. The CDR3 nucleotides are TGTGCCAGCAGCTCGCAAGAAACAGGGCCCCGGTACTTC. Protein product: CASSSQETGPRYF.

The chain joins TRBV20-1 to TRBJ2-5; no definite D call. V lost 2 bases and J 2 bases, leaving 6 bases between the germline ends. Germline V gene data show CDR1 as DFQATT and CDR2 as SNEGSKA (reference sequence). The CDR3 length is 12 residues. CDR3: CSARIPQETQYF. The CDR3 DNA reads as TGCAGTGCTAGAATCCCACAAGAGACCCAGTACTTC.

This chain uses TRBV20-1 with TRBJ1-4; D gene uncertain. In germline, CDR1 is DFQATT, CDR2 SNEGSKA (reference sequence). With 1 base removed from V and 3 bases from J, the gap between germline ends came to 6 bases. This CDR3 has 13 amino acids. The CDR3 here is CSARAPANEKLFF. The CDR3 region has the DNA TGCAGTGCTAGAGCTCCGGCTAATGAAAAACTGTTTTTT.